These 3 T cell receptor beta chains share one sample of origin, sequenced in a study of shared clonotypes between healthy human individuals. Assay used: immunoSEQ multiplex PCR; TCRdb lists only in-frame clones, some missing. The data hold 850,000 to 1,100,000 clones, with 70% to 85% observed a single time. The sequenced sample was memory CD4+ T cells from PBMCs. Subset in this sample: CD45RA-negative fraction. All receptors come from a young man in good health. Some clones in this sample may be carry-over from other donors' samples.

The gene calls are TRBV5-1 and TRBJ2-7; D gene uncertain. CDR1 and CDR2 (germline): SGHRS, YFSETQ. The CDR3 spans 14 residues. V was trimmed by 0 bases and J by 2 bases, leaving 9 bases between them. The CDR3 loop reads CASSLDPPTYEQYF. The CDR3 coding sequence is TGCGCCAGCAGCTTGGACCCCCCCACCTACGAGCAGTACTTC.

This clone was detected only once. CDR3 amino acids: CASSEGGQDYEQYF. CDR3 DNA: TGTGCCAGCAGTGAGGGGGGACAGGACTACGAGCAGTACTTC. The gene calls are TRBV6-1 and TRBJ2-7, with TRBD1 matching 8 bases. The germline CDR1 and CDR2 sequences are MNHNS and SASEGT. V shed 3 bases and J 3 bases; nucleotides not matched to a gene: 4. This CDR3 has 14 residues.

Concerning this clone: The same CDR3 arises from other DNA sequences in this sample as well. In DNA, the CDR3 is TGTGCCTGGAGTGCCGCTGCGGGGTGGGGACTAGCGGGAATAACCTACGAGCAGTACTTC. Amino acids: CAWSAAAGWGLAGITYEQYF. The chain uses TRBV30 and TRBJ2-7; 13 bases line up with TRBD2. The germline V gene encodes CDR1 GTSNPN and CDR2 SVGIG (reference sequence). Trimming cost V 1 base and J 2 bases; bases outside gene matches: 17. The CDR3 spans 20 residues. The entire variable domain, with the rest obtained from reference TRBV30 and TRBJ2-7, is as follows: SQTIHQWPATLVQPVGSPLSLECTVEGTSNPNLYWYRQAAGRGLQLLFYSVGIGQISSEVPQNLSASRPQDRQFILSSKKLLLSDSGFYLCAWSAAAGWGLAGITYEQYFGPGTRLTVT.